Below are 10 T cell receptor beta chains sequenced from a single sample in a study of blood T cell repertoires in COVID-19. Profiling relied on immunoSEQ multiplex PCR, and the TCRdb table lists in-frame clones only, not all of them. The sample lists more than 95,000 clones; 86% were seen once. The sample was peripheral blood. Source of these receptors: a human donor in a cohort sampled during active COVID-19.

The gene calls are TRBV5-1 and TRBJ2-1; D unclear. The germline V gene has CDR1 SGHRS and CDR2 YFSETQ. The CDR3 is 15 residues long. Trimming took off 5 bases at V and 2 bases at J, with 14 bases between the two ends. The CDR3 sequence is CASRSGQAPYNEQFF. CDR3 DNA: TGCGCCAGCAGGTCTGGCCAGGCCCCCTACAATGAGCAGTTCTTC.

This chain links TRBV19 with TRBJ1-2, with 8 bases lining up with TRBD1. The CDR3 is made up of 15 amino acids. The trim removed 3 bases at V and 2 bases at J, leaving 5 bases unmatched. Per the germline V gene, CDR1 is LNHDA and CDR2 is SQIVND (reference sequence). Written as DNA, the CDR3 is TGTGCCAGTAGTATCTCCCGGACAGGGAACTATGGCTACACCTTC. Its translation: CASSISRTGNYGYTF.

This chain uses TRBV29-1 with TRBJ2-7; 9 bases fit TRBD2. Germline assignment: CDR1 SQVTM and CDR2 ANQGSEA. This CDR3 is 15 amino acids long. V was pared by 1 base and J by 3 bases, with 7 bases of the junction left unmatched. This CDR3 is CSVEAPLREGYEQYF. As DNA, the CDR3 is TGCAGCGTTGAAGCCCCCCTGCGGGAGGGCTACGAGCAGTACTTC.

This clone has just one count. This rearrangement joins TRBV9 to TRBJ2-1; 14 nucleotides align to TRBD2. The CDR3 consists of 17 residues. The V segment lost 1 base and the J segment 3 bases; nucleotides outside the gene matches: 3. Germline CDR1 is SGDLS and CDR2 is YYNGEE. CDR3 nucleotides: TGTGCCAGCAGCGTAACCGGGACTAGCGGGAGCTACAATGAGCAGTTCTTC. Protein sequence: CASSVTGTSGSYNEQFF.

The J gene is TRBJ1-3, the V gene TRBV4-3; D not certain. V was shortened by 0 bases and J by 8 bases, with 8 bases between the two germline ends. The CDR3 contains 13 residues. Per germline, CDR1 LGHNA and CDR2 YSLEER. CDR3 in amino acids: CASSQEYRYTIYF. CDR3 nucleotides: TGCGCCAGCAGCCAAGAATACAGATACACCATATATTTT.

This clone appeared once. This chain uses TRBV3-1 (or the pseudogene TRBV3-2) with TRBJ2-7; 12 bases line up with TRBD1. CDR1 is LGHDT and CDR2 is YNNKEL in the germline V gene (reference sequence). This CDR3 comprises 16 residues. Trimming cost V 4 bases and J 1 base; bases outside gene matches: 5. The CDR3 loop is CASSRRGQGASYEQYF. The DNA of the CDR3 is TGTGCCAGCAGCCGCCGGGGACAGGGGGCTTCCTACGAGCAGTACTTC.

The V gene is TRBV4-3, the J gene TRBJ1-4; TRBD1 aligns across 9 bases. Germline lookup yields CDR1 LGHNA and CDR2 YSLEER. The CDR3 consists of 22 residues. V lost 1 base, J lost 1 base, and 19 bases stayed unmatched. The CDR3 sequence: CASSQVLPGTGQAFITNEKLFF. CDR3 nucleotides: TGCGCCAGCAGCCAAGTGCTCCCCGGGACAGGGCAAGCTTTCATAACTAATGAAAAACTGTTTTTT.

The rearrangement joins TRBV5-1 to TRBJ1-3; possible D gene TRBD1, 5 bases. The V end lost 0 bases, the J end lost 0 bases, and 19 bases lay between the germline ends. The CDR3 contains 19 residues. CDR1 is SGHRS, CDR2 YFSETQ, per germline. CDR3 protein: CASSLDFRRETSSGNTIYF. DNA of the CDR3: TGCGCCAGCAGCTTGGATTTTCGCAGGGAAACCAGCTCTGGAAACACCATATATTTT.

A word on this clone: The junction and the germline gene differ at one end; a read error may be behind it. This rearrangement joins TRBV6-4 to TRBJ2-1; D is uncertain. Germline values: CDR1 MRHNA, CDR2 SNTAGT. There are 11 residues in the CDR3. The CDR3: CASSDYKEQFF. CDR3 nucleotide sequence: TGTGCCAGCAGTGACTACAAAGAGCAGTTCTTC.

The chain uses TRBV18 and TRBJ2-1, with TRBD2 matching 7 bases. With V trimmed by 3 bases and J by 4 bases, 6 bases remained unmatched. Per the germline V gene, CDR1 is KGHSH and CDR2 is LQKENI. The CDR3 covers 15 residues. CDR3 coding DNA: TGTGCCAGCTCACCCGGGAGCGGGGCTTACAATGAGCAGTTCTTC. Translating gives CASSPGSGAYNEQFF. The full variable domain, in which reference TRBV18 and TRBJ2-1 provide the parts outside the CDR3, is NAGVMQNPRHLVRRRGQEARLRCSPMKGHSHVYWYRQLPEEGLKFMVYLQKENIIDESGMPKERFSAEFPKEGPSILRIQQVVRGDSAAYFCASSPGSGAYNEQFFGPGTRLTVL.